This TCR beta chain emerged from a study of CD8 T cells in Susac syndrome. Study observations and caveats: In its TCR sequencing and HLA analysis, the study acknowledged that the number of individuals was relatively small.

Concerning this clonotype: Its antigen is still unknown.

Controls matched for age and sex were healthy donors. TEMRA cells were enriched by FACS, and CD4+ and CD8+ T cells were negatively isolated. The CDR3 has 15 amino acids. The V and J ends lost 5 bases and 1 base, in that order; junction bases with no gene match: 5. With random hexamers, reverse transcription was performed on about 0.45 to 1 ug of RNA. Amplification of the TCR beta CDR3 was carried out by immunoSEQ multiplex PCR, which spanned a total of 54 Vbeta and 13 Jbeta segments. A single record per CDR3 protein comes from TCRdb applying MiXCR to the immunoSEQ multiplex PCR reads. Seen here are 150,000 or so distinct CDR3 sequences, 90% to 95% observed once, and the top ten hold roughly 0.08%.

The chain combines TRBV12-3 or TRBV12-4 with TRBJ2-7, with 10 bases matching TRBD2. The sequenced sample was CD4+ T cells from PBMCs. The TCR sequence derives from a human donor in good health. The CDR3 DNA reads as TGTGCCAGCAGTCCTAGCGGGAGTAATTCCTACGAGCAGTACTTC. This gives the protein CASSPSGSNSYEQYF.